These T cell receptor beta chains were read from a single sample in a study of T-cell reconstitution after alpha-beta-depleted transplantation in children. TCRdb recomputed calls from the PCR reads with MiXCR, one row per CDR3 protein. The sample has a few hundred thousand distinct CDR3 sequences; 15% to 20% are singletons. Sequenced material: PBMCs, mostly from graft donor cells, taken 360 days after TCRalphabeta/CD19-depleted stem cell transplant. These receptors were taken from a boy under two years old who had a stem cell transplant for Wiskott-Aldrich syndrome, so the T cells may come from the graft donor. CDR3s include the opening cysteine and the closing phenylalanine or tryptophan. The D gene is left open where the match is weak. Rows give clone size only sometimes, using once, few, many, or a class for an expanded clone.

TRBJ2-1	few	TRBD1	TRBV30	CAWSPEGTGKFF	TGTGCCTGGAGTCCAGAAGGGACAGGGAAGTTCTTC
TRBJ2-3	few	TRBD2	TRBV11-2	CASSSHGTSGRGTQYF	TGTGCCAGCAGCTCCCACGGGACTAGCGGAAGGGGTACGCAGTATTTT
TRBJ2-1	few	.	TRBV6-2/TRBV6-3	CASSYRGRQYNEQFF	TGTGCCAGCAGTTATCGCGGGCGCCAATACAATGAGCAGTTCTTC
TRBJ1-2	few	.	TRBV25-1	CASSSSRLGDGYTF	TGTGCCAGCAGCTCGTCCAGGCTGGGGGATGGCTACACCTTC
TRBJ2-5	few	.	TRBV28	CASSWAGTAQETQYF	TGTGCCAGCAGTTGGGCAGGTACAGCCCAAGAGACCCAGTACTTC
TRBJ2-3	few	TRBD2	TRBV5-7	CASSLLERETDTQYF	TGTGCCAGCAGCTTGTTAGAGCGGGAAACAGATACGCAGTATTTT
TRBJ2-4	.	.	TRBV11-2	CASSSLKGNIQYF	TGTGCCAGCAGCTCCCTTAAGGGGAACATTCAGTACTTC
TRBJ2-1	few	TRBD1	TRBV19	CASRDSHNEQFF	TGTGCCAGCCGGGACAGTCACAATGAGCAGTTCTTC
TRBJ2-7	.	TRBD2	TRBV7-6	CASSLVAGVLEQYF	TGTGCCAGCAGCTTAGTAGCGGGGGTACTCGAGCAGTACTTC
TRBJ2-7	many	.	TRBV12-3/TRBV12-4	CASSLEQYYEQYF	TGTGCCAGCAGTTTGGAGCAGTACTACGAGCAGTACTTC
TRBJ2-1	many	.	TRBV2	CASPGVRSYNEQFF	TGTGCCAGCCCTGGAGTAAGGTCCTACAATGAGCAGTTCTTC
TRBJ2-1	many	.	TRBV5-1	CASSLGNNEQFF	TGCGCCAGCAGCCTGGGTAATAATGAGCAGTTCTTC
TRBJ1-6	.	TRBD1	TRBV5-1	CASSRTGGFSPLHF	TGCGCCAGCAGCAGGACAGGGGGCTTTTCACCCCTCCACTTT
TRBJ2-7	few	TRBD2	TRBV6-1	CASSNKAGGEANEQYF	TGTGCCAGCAGTAATAAAGCGGGAGGGGAGGCAAACGAGCAGTACTTC
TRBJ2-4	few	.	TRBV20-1	CSAREPGRPIQYF	TGCAGTGCTAGAGAACCGGGACGCCCGATTCAGTACTTC
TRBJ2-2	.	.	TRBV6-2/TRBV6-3	CASNRMVTGELFF	TGTGCCAGCAACCGCATGGTCACCGGGGAGCTGTTTTTT
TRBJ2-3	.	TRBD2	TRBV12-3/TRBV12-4	CASSLDGWLRENTDTQYF	TGTGCCAGCAGTTTAGACGGGTGGTTGCGGGAGAACACAGATACGCAGTATTTT
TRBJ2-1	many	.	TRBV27	CASSLRTVNNEQFF	TGTGCCAGCAGTTTGCGGACAGTAAACAATGAGCAGTTCTTC
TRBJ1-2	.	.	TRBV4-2	CASSLGTEHYGYTF	TGTGCCAGCAGCCTCGGGACCGAGCACTATGGCTACACCTTC
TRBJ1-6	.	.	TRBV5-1	CASSLTGLTFNSPLHF	TGCGCCAGCAGCTTAACTGGACTGACATTTAATTCACCCCTCCACTTT
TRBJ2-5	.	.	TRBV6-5	CASSYSKPLGGVQETQYF	TGTGCCAGCAGTTACTCGAAACCCTTGGGGGGCGTCCAAGAGACCCAGTACTTC
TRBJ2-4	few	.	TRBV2	CASSEVASWGQYF	TGTGCCAGCAGTGAAGTAGCTAGCTGGGGTCAGTACTTC
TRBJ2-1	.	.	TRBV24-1	CATSDLYRREQFF	TGTGCCACCAGTGATTTATACAGAAGGGAGCAGTTCTTC
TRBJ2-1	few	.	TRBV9	CASSVLAGGPYNEQFF	TGTGCCAGCAGCGTTCTGGCGGGCGGGCCCTACAATGAGCAGTTCTTC
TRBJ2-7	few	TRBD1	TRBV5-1	CASSYRQGRQYF	TGCGCCAGCAGCTACCGACAGGGAAGGCAGTACTTC
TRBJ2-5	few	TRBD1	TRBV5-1	CASSLTLTGGETQYF	TGCGCCAGCAGCTTGACCTTGACAGGGGGAGAGACCCAGTACTTC
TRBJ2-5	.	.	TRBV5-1	CASSLLPPEETQYF	TGCGCCAGCAGCTTGTTGCCGCCGGAAGAGACCCAGTACTTC
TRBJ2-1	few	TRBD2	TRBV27	CASSLEGGLAQFF	TGTGCCAGCAGTTTAGAGGGGGGACTAGCTCAGTTCTTC
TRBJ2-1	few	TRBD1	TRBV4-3	CASSPERGPYNEQFF	TGCGCCAGCAGCCCAGAAAGGGGGCCGTACAATGAGCAGTTCTTC
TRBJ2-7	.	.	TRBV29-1	CSVVGGGVPYEQYF	TGCAGCGTTGTTGGAGGAGGGGTCCCCTACGAGCAGTACTTC
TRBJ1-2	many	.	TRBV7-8	CASSLRQAGGYGYTF	TGTGCCAGCAGCTTAAGACAGGCCGGGGGCTATGGCTACACCTTC
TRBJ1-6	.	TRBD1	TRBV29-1	CSVRDSRINSPLHF	TGCAGCGTCCGGGACAGCAGAATCAATTCACCCCTCCACTTT
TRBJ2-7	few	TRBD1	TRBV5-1	CASSLEGTVSYEQYF	TGCGCCAGCAGCTTGGAAGGGACAGTCTCCTACGAGCAGTACTTC